These T cell receptor beta chains were read from a single sample in a study of CD8 T cells in Susac syndrome. TCRdb used MiXCR to reprocess the immunoSEQ multiplex PCR reads, holding one entry per CDR3 protein. The table includes over 120,000 distinct CDR3 sequences, 85% to 95% detected once. Sequences were obtained from CD4+ T cells from PBMCs. The source of these receptors is a human donor with Susac syndrome. CDR3s include the opening cysteine and the closing phenylalanine or tryptophan. Fields, in order: J gene, V gene, clone size, D gene, CDR3 protein, CDR3 DNA. The D gene is left open where the match is weak. Not all rows give a size; the values are once, few, many and, for expanded clones, a class.

J: TRBJ2-5
V: TRBV9
size: -
D: TRBD1
CDR3: CASSASQGDQYF
DNA: TGTGCCAGCAGCGCATCGCAGGGGGACCAGTACTTC

J: TRBJ2-7
V: TRBV3-1
size: -
D: -
CDR3: CASSPPGKVSEQYF
DNA: TGTGCCAGCAGCCCACCGGGGAAGGTGAGCGAGCAGTACTTC

J: TRBJ2-7
V: TRBV27
size: -
D: -
CDR3: CASSPYIGIYEQYF
DNA: TGTGCCAGCAGTCCTTACATTGGGATCTACGAGCAGTACTTC

J: TRBJ2-1
V: TRBV5-4
size: once
D: TRBD2
CDR3: CASSLASGGYNEQFF
DNA: TGTGCCAGCAGCTTGGCTAGCGGGGGGTACAATGAGCAGTTCTTC

J: TRBJ2-3
V: TRBV20-1
size: -
D: -
CDR3: CSASLKDTQYF
DNA: TGCAGTGCTAGTCTCAAAGATACGCAGTATTTT

J: TRBJ1-1
V: TRBV6-5
size: -
D: -
CDR3: CASSPESVWDTEAFF
DNA: TGTGCCAGCAGCCCCGAGAGCGTCTGGGACACTGAAGCTTTCTTT

J: TRBJ1-2
V: TRBV4-1
size: few
D: TRBD1
CDR3: CASSHRQGDYGYTF
DNA: TGCGCCAGCAGCCACCGACAGGGGGACTATGGCTACACCTTC

J: TRBJ1-2
V: TRBV2
size: -
D: TRBD1
CDR3: CASSQGGQGDGYTF
DNA: TGTGCCAGCAGCCAAGGGGGTCAGGGGGATGGCTACACCTTC

J: TRBJ1-2
V: TRBV6-1
size: -
D: -
CDR3: CASSPTDNYGYTF
DNA: TGTGCCAGCAGTCCGACAGATAACTATGGCTACACCTTC

J: TRBJ2-4
V: TRBV9
size: -
D: -
CDR3: CASSPRSLGPPYF
DNA: TGTGCCAGCAGCCCGAGGTCCCTCGGCCCCCCATACTTC

J: TRBJ1-1
V: TRBV15
size: -
D: -
CDR3: CATSRDVTEAFF
DNA: TGTGCCACCAGCAGAGATGTAACAGAAGCTTTCTTT

J: TRBJ2-5
V: TRBV10-3
size: -
D: -
CDR3: CAISDFPGETQYF
DNA: TGTGCCATCAGTGACTTCCCCGGAGAGACCCAGTACTTC

J: TRBJ1-1
V: TRBV29-1
size: few
D: -
CDR3: CSVESGNTEAFF
DNA: TGCAGCGTTGAATCCGGTAACACTGAAGCTTTCTTT

J: TRBJ2-2
V: TRBV7-9
size: -
D: -
CDR3: CASRPAWVDSGELFF
DNA: TGTGCCAGCAGGCCTGCATGGGTGGATTCCGGGGAGCTGTTTTTT

J: TRBJ2-3
V: TRBV28
size: once
D: TRBD2
CDR3: CASRTAGAGTDTQYF
DNA: TGTGCCAGCAGGACAGCGGGGGCTGGCACAGATACGCAGTATTTT

J: TRBJ2-5
V: TRBV30
size: -
D: TRBD2
CDR3: CAWSKGTSTQETQYF
DNA: TGTGCCTGGAGTAAGGGGACTAGCACACAAGAGACCCAGTACTTC

J: TRBJ1-5
V: TRBV4-1
size: -
D: -
CDR3: CASSQEDTYNQPQHF
DNA: TGCGCCAGCAGCCAAGAGGACACCTACAATCAGCCCCAGCATTTT

J: TRBJ2-3
V: TRBV28
size: -
D: -
CDR3: CASTAQRWGGRTDTQYF
DNA: TGTGCCAGCACCGCGCAGAGGTGGGGTGGGCGCACAGATACGCAGTATTTT

J: TRBJ1-1
V: TRBV29-1
size: -
D: TRBD1
CDR3: CSARGGRGWTEAFF
DNA: TGCAGCGCCAGGGGGGGCAGGGGGTGGACTGAAGCTTTCTTT

J: TRBJ1-2
V: TRBV7-2
size: -
D: TRBD1
CDR3: CASSSSVDRVGYTF
DNA: TGTGCCAGCAGCTCGAGCGTTGACAGGGTAGGCTACACCTTC

J: TRBJ2-1
V: TRBV2
size: -
D: -
CDR3: CASSGASAYNEQFF
DNA: TGTGCCAGCAGTGGGGCTAGCGCCTACAATGAGCAGTTCTTC